This T cell receptor (beta chain) was observed in a study of beta chain features in type 1 diabetes. Background on the study: Age, gender and cell yields were alike across patients and healthy donors.

Trimming took 4 bases from V and 8 from J; bases not matched to a gene: 10. The CDR3 runs to 15 residues. CDR1 is SGHTA and CDR2 is FQGTGA in the germline V gene. Expressed TCRB transcripts were sequenced because the isolated RNA had all been reverse transcribed beforehand. Sequencing used immunoSEQ multiplex PCR; TCRdb keeps in-frame clones, though not all of them. The profile covers 130,000 to 150,000 clones, with under 60% appearing a single time and approximately 0.4% taken by the ten largest. The count of this clone is one. This sequence was found in a man younger than 30 in good health. The rearrangement joins TRBV7-3 to TRBJ2-1; 8 bases agree with TRBD2. The specimen sequenced was Tregs from blood. CDR3 nucleotide sequence: TGTGCCAGCAGCTCTAGCCGGGGGGGGTATGATGAGCAGTTCTTC. Translating gives CASSSSRGGYDEQFF.